This T cell receptor beta chain was captured in a study of blood T cell repertoires in COVID-19. On the study more broadly: Samples representing acute and convalescent COVID-19 were sourced from the United States, Italy and Spain. Nucleic acid was either cDNA or gDNA, and it came from T cells, B-cell-depleted T cells, or PBMCs.

The authors' processing: Quantification of nucleated cells was approximated via reference gene primer amplification. Libraries were prepared by immunoSEQ multiplex PCR; TCRdb keeps only in-frame clonotypes and omits some of them. V and J calls and clone size come straight from that table; D and trimming were deduced from the DNA. The profile shows hundreds of thousands of clones, just over 85% of them singletons. Trimming cost V 5 bases and J 2 bases, with 10 bases left between them. CDR3 length: 13 residues. CDR1 MNHEY and CDR2 SMNVEV come from the germline V gene (reference sequence). Only a few counts were recorded for this clone.

V gene TRBV27 combines with J gene TRBJ2-7; D may be TRBD1 (6 bases). This TCR came from a woman aged 25 to 39 with active or convalescent COVID-19. The sequenced sample was peripheral blood. DNA of the CDR3: TGTGCCAGCAGTCGGACAGAGACCTACGAGCAGTACTTC. It specifies CASSRTETYEQYF.